The clone carrying this TCR beta chain has just a few counts. No antigen is known for it. By quantitative 5'-RACE with molecular barcodes, the TCR beta libraries were made. TCRdb reprocessed the 5' RACE reads with MiXCR, giving one entry per CDR3 protein. The table has 150,000 or so distinct CDR3 sequences, under 35% seen once. Trimming left V 2 bases short and J 2 bases short, with 15 bases between. The CDR3 totals 16 residues. From germline, CDR1 is MNHEY and CDR2 SMNVEV (reference sequence). The sample originates from a study of CD8 T cells in ankylosing spondylitis. Study findings and constraints: Blood of patients with ankylosing spondylitis appeared to be characterized by a TCR beta motif of several highly homologous variants. Disease-linked clones reportedly concentrated significantly in matched ankylosing spondylitis synovial fluid. Disease-linked clones proved CD8+ and comparatively uncommon in peripheral blood.

The J gene is TRBJ1-2, the V gene TRBV27, with a weak D call TRBD1 (6 bases). The clonotype originates from a male donor with ankylosing spondylitis. Sequenced sample: synovial fluid, either unsorted or a sorted T cell fraction (not recorded which). CDR3 coding DNA: TGTGCCAGCAGTTTAGTGGGGGCAGGGCTCAACTATGGCTACACCTTC. It specifies CASSLVGAGLNYGYTF.